The 3 T cell receptor beta chains reported below all come from one sample, sequenced in a study of control samples from healthy donors and cancer patients. Method: immunoSEQ multiplex PCR; TCRdb's copy keeps in-frame clones and lacks some. The table records under 110,000 clones, 85% to 90% of them present only once. Sequencing input: blood. These TCRs come from a man aged 25 to 40 in good health.

The chain combines TRBV9 with TRBJ2-5; 13 positions match TRBD2. The junction had 9 bases not matched to a gene; V was cut back by 3 bases and J by 1 base. The germline CDR1 and CDR2 sequences are SGDLS and YYNGEE. The CDR3 loop spans 18 amino acids. CDR3 sequence reads: CASSAGGTSGTGQETQYF. The CDR3 DNA sequence: TGTGCCAGCAGCGCGGGGGGGACTAGCGGGACTGGCCAAGAGACCCAGTACTTC.

The V and J genes are TRBV7-9 and TRBJ1-2; 7 bases line up with TRBD1. There are 14 residues in the CDR3. Germline V gene sequence: CDR1 SEHNR, CDR2 FQNEAQ (reference sequence). Germline trimming cut 5 bases from V and 2 bases from J; bases unmatched to any gene: 5. This chain's CDR3 is CASSAGQRNYGYTF. The DNA of the CDR3 is TGTGCCAGCAGCGCGGGACAGCGGAACTATGGCTACACCTTC.

The J gene is TRBJ1-1, the V gene TRBV20-1, with D perhaps matching TRBD1 (5 bases). Germline V gives CDR1 DFQATT, CDR2 SNEGSKA (reference sequence). The CDR3 consists of 15 residues. Trimming took 3 bases from V and 3 from J, leaving 17 bases between them. This CDR3 reads CSASFGALFYTEAFF. The CDR3 DNA reads TGCAGTGCTAGTTTTGGGGCCCTTTTTTACACTGAAGCTTTCTTT.